The T cell receptor (beta chain) under discussion was sequenced for a study of control samples from healthy donors and cancer patients. V lost 5 bases and J lost 8; bases outside the gene matches: 3. CDR3 length: 13 residues. The germline V gene has CDR1 LNHDA and CDR2 SQIVND (reference sequence). Data came from immunoSEQ multiplex PCR; TCRdb stores just in-frame clones and leaves some out. Among 100,000 to 150,000 clones listed, 75% to 95% were seen once. V usage is TRBV19 and J usage is TRBJ2-3, with 11 bases aligning to TRBD1. The specimen was blood. This TCR came from a man aged 18 to 35 in good health. The CDR3 nucleotides read TGTGCCAGTAGTCCCGGGACAGGGGGTACGCAGTATTTT. Amino acid sequence: CASSPGTGGTQYF.